The 21 T cell receptor beta chains listed next were all sequenced from one sample in a study of Ad26.COV2.S vaccination and SARS-CoV-2 variants. Sequencing used immunoSEQ multiplex PCR; TCRdb keeps in-frame clones, though not all of them. The table lists 150,000 to 200,000 clones, roughly nine tenths of them singletons. The source material was peripheral blood, sampled after recovery from COVID-19. These receptors were collected from a human donor who had recovered from COVID-19.

This chain links TRBV7-8 with TRBJ1-4, with a possible D match to TRBD1 (5 bases). CDR1 and CDR2 from the germline V gene are SGHVS and FQNEAQ. The CDR3 runs to 14 residues. With 4 bases removed from V and 5 bases from J, the gap between germline ends came to 11 bases. CDR3 sequence: CASSSTGLNEKLFF. The DNA for the CDR3 is TGTGCCAGCAGCTCAACAGGACTAAATGAAAAACTGTTTTTT.

DNA of the CDR3: TGTGCCTGGAGTGTACGGGGGTATCGTTCCGGGGAGCTGTTTTTT. Amino acids: CAWSVRGYRSGELFF. The V gene is TRBV30, the J gene TRBJ2-2, with D possibly matching TRBD2 (6 bases). Germline CDR1 GTSNPN, CDR2 SVGIG (reference sequence). The CDR3 spans 15 residues. V was trimmed by 0 bases and J by 6 bases, leaving 14 bases between them.

The chain combines TRBV9 with TRBJ1-5, with D perhaps TRBD1 (6 bases). The CDR3 has 14 residues. Trimming pared 0 bases from V and 7 bases from J, leaving 11 bases between. CDR1 and CDR2 from the germline V gene are SGDLS and YYNGEE. The CDR3 DNA reads TGTGCCAGCAGCGTAGAAGTAGGGGGACAGCCCCAGCATTTT. The encoded protein is CASSVEVGGQPQHF.

This chain uses TRBV5-8 with TRBJ1-5, with D possibly TRBD1 on 5 matching bases. The V gene's germline CDR1 is SGHTS and CDR2 YDEGEE. Trimming took off 6 bases at V and 13 bases at J, with 17 bases between the two ends. CDR3 length equals 12 residues. CDR3 amino acids: CASNLDRGPQHF. CDR3 nucleotides: TGTGCCAGCAACCTAGACCGGGGCCCACAGCATTTT.

The V gene is TRBV9, the J gene TRBJ2-1; D is possibly TRBD2 (5 bases). The germline CDR1 and CDR2 sequences are SGDLS and YYNGEE. V dropped 0 bases and J dropped 1 base, with 29 bases sitting between them. The CDR3 consists of 22 residues. The CDR3 protein is CASSVGYLGGGPGPSSYNEQFF. CDR3 DNA: TGTGCCAGCAGCGTAGGCTACTTAGGAGGTGGGCCCGGTCCCAGTTCCTACAATGAGCAGTTCTTC.

The chain recombines TRBV5-5 with TRBJ2-3, with 12 bases matching TRBD1. V trimming: 0 bases; J trimming: 6 bases; junction bases outside the gene matches: 2. The CDR3 has 15 amino acids. Germline-derived CDR1 and CDR2 are SGHKS and YYEKEE (reference sequence). CDR3 protein: CASSLEGQGADTQYF. The DNA of the CDR3 is TGTGCCAGCAGCTTGGAGGGACAGGGGGCCGATACGCAGTATTTT.

J is TRBJ2-1 and V is TRBV4-1; a weak D match, TRBD2 (6 bases). Germline assignment: CDR1 MGHRA and CDR2 YSYEKL. The CDR3 spans 13 residues. Trimming stripped 4 bases from V and 9 bases from J, with 13 bases between. The CDR3 DNA sequence: TGCGCCAGCAGCCGGAGGGGAGCGGGTGAGCAGTTCTTC. Translated, it gives CASSRRGAGEQFF.

The chain couples TRBV18 to TRBJ1-1; no firm D call. CDR3 length: 12 residues. V was pared by 5 bases and J by 2 bases, with 6 bases between. Germline V gene sequence: CDR1 KGHSH, CDR2 LQKENI. This chain's CDR3 is CASSTANTEAFF. Here the CDR3 DNA reads TGTGCCAGCTCAACAGCAAACACTGAAGCTTTCTTT.

The chain recombines TRBV28 with TRBJ1-2; maybe TRBD1 (5 bases). Germline CDR1 and CDR2: MDHEN and SYDVKM. The V and J ends lost 1 base and 2 bases respectively, with 11 bases between them. The CDR3 runs to 15 residues. As DNA, the CDR3 is TGTGCCAGCAGTTTATCCGGACGGGGGAACTATGGCTACACCTTC. Amino acids: CASSLSGRGNYGYTF.

The gene calls are TRBV3-1 (or the pseudogene TRBV3-2) and TRBJ1-5; D remains ambiguous. The CDR3 spans 16 residues. Germline CDR1 and CDR2: LGHDT and YNNKEL (reference sequence). V was clipped by 1 base and J by 11 bases, with 21 bases between them. The CDR3 DNA follows: TGTGCCAGCAGCCAAGGATACAGCACGGCGGTAGGAACCCAGCATTTT. Amino acids: CASSQGYSTAVGTQHF.

Only a few counts were recorded for this clone. V usage is TRBV11-2 and J usage is TRBJ1-6; D is ambiguous. The CDR3 runs to 13 residues. V lost 0 bases, J lost 10 bases, and 7 bases lay in between. Per germline, CDR1 SGHAT and CDR2 FQNNGV. The CDR3 is CASSLEPVSPLHF. The CDR3 nucleotides read TGTGCCAGCAGCTTAGAACCCGTGTCACCCCTCCACTTT. The entire variable domain, with the rest obtained from reference TRBV11-2 and TRBJ1-6, is as follows: EAGVAQSPRYKIIEKRQSVAFWCNPISGHATLYWYQQILGQGPKLLIQFQNNGVVDDSQLPKDRFSAERLKGVDSTLKIQPAKLEDSAVYLCASSLEPVSPLHFGNGTRLTVT.

CDR3 loop: CASSLGGREEGYTF. The CDR3 region has the DNA TGTGCCAGCAGCTTGGGGGGTCGGGAGGAAGGCTACACCTTC. The V gene is TRBV5-6, the J gene TRBJ1-2; D ambiguous. CDR3 length: 14 residues. Per germline, CDR1 SGHDT and CDR2 YYEEEE. V lost 0 bases and J 8 bases, leaving 14 bases between the germline ends.

This chain uses TRBV5-1 with TRBJ1-5; unclear D gene. Germline-derived CDR1 and CDR2 are SGHRS and YFSETQ. Trimming stripped 4 bases from V and 0 bases from J, with 5 bases between. This CDR3 is built from 13 residues. CDR3 DNA sequence: TGCGCCAGCAGCCCGGATAGCAATCAGCCCCAGCATTTT. It specifies CASSPDSNQPQHF.

The rearrangement uses TRBV13 and TRBJ2-4; D possibly corresponds to TRBD2 (5 bases). Trimming left V 3 bases short and J 4 bases short, with 10 bases between. Germline values: CDR1 PRHDT, CDR2 FYEKMQ (reference sequence). This CDR3 has 14 residues. As DNA, the CDR3 is TGTGCCAGCAGCTTTAGGACTCCGAAAAACATTCAGTACTTC. It yields the protein CASSFRTPKNIQYF.

V gene TRBV11-3 combines with J gene TRBJ2-1; possibly TRBD1 or TRBD2 for D (5 bases each). Looked up from germline, CDR1 is SGHNT and CDR2 is YENEEA. V was shortened by 5 bases and J by 6 bases, with 14 bases between the two germline ends. CDR3 length: 14 amino acids. The CDR3 coding sequence is TGTGCCAGCAGCCCGGGACGTCTAGCCAATGAGCAGTTCTTC. Translation gives CASSPGRLANEQFF.

This clone has just a few counts. This chain links TRBV7-2 with TRBJ2-1; TRBD2 aligns across 10 bases. The V segment lost 5 bases and the J segment 11 bases; nucleotides outside the gene matches: 9. Per the germline V gene, CDR1 is SGHTA and CDR2 is FQGNSA. The CDR3 is 14 amino acids. For the CDR3, the DNA is TGTGCCAGCAGCCCAGGACTAGCGGTAAATCAGCAGTTCTTC. Protein: CASSPGLAVNQQFF.

This rearrangement joins TRBV7-8 to TRBJ2-7; D may be TRBD1 or TRBD2 (5 bases each). V was pared by 5 bases and J by 2 bases, with 13 bases between. Germline V lookup: CDR1 SGHVS, CDR2 FQNEAQ. The CDR3 runs to 14 residues. The CDR3 here is CASSPGTGAYEQYF. Written as DNA, the CDR3 is TGTGCCAGCAGCCCCGGGACCGGCGCCTACGAGCAGTACTTC.

This rearrangement joins TRBV7-8 to TRBJ1-3, with D perhaps TRBD1 (5 bases). The V end lost 5 bases, the J end lost 0 bases, and 14 bases lay between the germline ends. Germline V gene lookup returns CDR1 SGHVS and CDR2 FQNEAQ. This CDR3 spans 16 amino acids. The CDR3 DNA follows: TGTGCCAGCAGCCCCGATCAGGGCTACTCTGGAAACACCATATATTTT. Residues: CASSPDQGYSGNTIYF.

The rearrangement links TRBV12-3 or TRBV12-4 to TRBJ2-7, with D perhaps TRBD1 (6 bases). The CDR3 loop spans 11 amino acids. Trimming removed 7 bases from V and 4 bases from J, with 8 bases in between. The CDR3 nucleotides read TGTGCCAGCAAGGGGGTGTACGAGCAGTACTTC. The encoded protein is CASKGVYEQYF.

CDR3 amino acids: CAWKRVGELFF. The CDR3 nucleotides read TGTGCCTGGAAGCGGGTGGGGGAGCTGTTTTTT. The gene calls are TRBV30 and TRBJ2-2, with a possible D match to TRBD2 (6 bases). In germline, CDR1 is GTSNPN, CDR2 SVGIG (reference sequence). The CDR3 has 11 amino acids. Trimming shortened V by 4 bases and J by 8 bases, and 8 bases separated the two germline ends.

The genes are TRBV30 and TRBJ2-2, with 14 positions matching TRBD2. The CDR3 has 17 amino acids. V lost 1 base, J lost 6 bases, and 7 bases stayed unmatched. CDR1 is GTSNPN and CDR2 is SVGIG in the germline V gene (reference sequence). CDR3 bases: TGTGCCTGGAGTGGACTAGCGGGGGGGCGACGGTCCGGGGAGCTGTTTTTT. Encoded protein: CAWSGLAGGRRSGELFF. Full variable domain (missing parts from reference TRBV30 and TRBJ2-2): SQTIHQWPATLVQPVGSPLSLECTVEGTSNPNLYWYRQAAGRGLQLLFYSVGIGQISSEVPQNLSASRPQDRQFILSSKKLLLSDSGFYLCAWSGLAGGRRSGELFFGEGSRLTVL.